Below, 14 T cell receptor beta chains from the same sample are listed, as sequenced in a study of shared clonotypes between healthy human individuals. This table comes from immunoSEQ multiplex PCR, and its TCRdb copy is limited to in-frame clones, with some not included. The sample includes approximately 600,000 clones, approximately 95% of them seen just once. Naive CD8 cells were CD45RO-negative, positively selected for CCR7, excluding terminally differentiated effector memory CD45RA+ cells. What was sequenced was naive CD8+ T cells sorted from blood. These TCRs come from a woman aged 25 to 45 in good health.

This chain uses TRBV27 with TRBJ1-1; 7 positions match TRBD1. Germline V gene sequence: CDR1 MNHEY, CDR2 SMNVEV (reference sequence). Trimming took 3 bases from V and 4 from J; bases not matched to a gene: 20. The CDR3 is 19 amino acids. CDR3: CASSFLGRAGGPPGTEAFF. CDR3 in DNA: TGTGCCAGCAGTTTTCTTGGTCGGGCAGGGGGACCCCCGGGCACTGAAGCTTTCTTT.

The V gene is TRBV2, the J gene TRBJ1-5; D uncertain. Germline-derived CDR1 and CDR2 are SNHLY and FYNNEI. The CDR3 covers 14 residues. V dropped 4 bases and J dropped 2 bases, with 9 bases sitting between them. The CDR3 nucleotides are TGTGCCAGCAGTGCAGGTGTCCGCAATCAGCCCCAGCATTTT. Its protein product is CASSAGVRNQPQHF.

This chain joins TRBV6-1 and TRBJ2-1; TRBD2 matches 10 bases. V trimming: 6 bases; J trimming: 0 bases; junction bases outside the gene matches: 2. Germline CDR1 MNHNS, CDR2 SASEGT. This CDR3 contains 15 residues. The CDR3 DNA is TGTGCCAGCAGGGCTAGCGGGAGCTCCTACAATGAGCAGTTCTTC. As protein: CASRASGSSYNEQFF.

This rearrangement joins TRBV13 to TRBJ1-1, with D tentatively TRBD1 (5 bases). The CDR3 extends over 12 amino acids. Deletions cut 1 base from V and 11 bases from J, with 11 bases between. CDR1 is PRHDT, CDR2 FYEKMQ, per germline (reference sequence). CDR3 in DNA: TGTGCCAGCAGCTTAGAAAGGGAGGGGGCTTTCTTT. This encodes CASSLEREGAFF.

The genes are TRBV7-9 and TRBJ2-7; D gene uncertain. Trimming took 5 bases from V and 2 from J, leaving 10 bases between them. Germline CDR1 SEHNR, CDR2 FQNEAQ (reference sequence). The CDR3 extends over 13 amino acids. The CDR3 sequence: CASSPSATYEQYF. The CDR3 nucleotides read TGTGCCAGCAGCCCAAGCGCCACCTACGAGCAGTACTTC. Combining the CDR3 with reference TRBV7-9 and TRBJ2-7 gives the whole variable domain DTGVSQNPRHKITKRGQNVTFRCDPISEHNRLYWYRQTLGQGPEFLTYFQNEAQLEKSRLLSDRFSAERPKGSFSTLEIQRTEQGDSAMYLCASSPSATYEQYFGPGTRLTVT.

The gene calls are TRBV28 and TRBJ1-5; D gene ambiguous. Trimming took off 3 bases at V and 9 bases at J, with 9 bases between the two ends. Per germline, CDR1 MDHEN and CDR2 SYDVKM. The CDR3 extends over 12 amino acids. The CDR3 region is CASSFLPGPQHF. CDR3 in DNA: TGTGCCAGCAGTTTTCTCCCGGGGCCCCAGCATTTT.

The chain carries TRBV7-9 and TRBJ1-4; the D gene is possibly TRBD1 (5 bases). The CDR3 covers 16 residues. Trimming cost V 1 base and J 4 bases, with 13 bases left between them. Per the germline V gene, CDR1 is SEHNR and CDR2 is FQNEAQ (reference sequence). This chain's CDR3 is CASSLEGVDFNEKLFF. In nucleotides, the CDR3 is TGTGCCAGCAGCTTAGAAGGGGTCGACTTTAATGAAAAACTGTTTTTT.

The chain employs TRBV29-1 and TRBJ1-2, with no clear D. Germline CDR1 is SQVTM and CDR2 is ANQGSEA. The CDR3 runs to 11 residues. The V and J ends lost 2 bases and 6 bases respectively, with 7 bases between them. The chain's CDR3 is CSVERSDGYTF. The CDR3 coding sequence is TGCAGCGTTGAAAGGTCTGATGGCTACACCTTC.

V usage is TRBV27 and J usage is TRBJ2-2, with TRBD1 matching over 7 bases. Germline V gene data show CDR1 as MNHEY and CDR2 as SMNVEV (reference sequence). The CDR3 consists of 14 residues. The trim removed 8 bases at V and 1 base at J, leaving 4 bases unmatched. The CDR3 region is CASRGQRNTGELFF. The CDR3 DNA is TGTGCCAGCCGGGGACAGAGGAACACCGGGGAGCTGTTTTTT.

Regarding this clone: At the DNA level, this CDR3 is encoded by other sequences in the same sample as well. The CDR3 reads CSARSGYEQYF. The CDR3 DNA reads TGCAGTGCTAGGAGTGGCTACGAGCAGTACTTC. J is TRBJ2-7 and V is TRBV20-1; D is uncertain. Germline V gives CDR1 DFQATT, CDR2 SNEGSKA (reference sequence). Trimming stripped 3 bases from V and 3 bases from J, with 6 bases between. The CDR3 is 11 residues long.

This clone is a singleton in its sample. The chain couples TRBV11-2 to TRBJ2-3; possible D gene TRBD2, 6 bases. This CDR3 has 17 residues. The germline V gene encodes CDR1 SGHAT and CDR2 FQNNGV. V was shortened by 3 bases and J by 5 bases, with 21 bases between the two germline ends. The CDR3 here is CASSFVQGVAEKDTQYF. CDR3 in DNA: TGTGCCAGCAGCTTCGTTCAGGGTGTAGCGGAGAAAGATACGCAGTATTTT.

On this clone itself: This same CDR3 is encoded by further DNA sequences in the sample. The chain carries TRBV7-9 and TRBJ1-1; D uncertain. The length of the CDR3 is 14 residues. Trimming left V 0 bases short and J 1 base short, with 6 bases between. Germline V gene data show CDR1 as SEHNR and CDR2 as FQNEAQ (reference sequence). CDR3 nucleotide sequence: TGTGCCAGCAGCTTAGCAGGCTCGAACACTGAAGCTTTCTTT. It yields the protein CASSLAGSNTEAFF.

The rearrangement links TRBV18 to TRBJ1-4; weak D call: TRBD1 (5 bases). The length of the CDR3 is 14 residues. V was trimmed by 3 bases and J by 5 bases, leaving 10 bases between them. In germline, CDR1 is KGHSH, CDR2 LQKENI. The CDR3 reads CASSPSGPNEKLFF. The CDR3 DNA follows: TGTGCCAGCTCACCTTCAGGGCCGAATGAAAAACTGTTTTTT. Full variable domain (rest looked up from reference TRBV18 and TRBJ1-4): NAGVMQNPRHLVRRRGQEARLRCSPMKGHSHVYWYRQLPEEGLKFMVYLQKENIIDESGMPKERFSAEFPKEGPSILRIQQVVRGDSAAYFCASSPSGPNEKLFFGSGTQLSVL.

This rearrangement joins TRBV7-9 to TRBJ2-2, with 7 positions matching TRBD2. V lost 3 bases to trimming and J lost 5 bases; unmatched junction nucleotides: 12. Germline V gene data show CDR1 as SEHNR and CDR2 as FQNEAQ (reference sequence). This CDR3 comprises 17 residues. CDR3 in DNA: TGTGCCAGCAGCTTCCCGCTAGCGGACGGATGGACCGGGGAGCTGTTTTTT. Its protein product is CASSFPLADGWTGELFF. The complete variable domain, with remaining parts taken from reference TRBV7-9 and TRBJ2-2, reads DTGVSQNPRHKITKRGQNVTFRCDPISEHNRLYWYRQTLGQGPEFLTYFQNEAQLEKSRLLSDRFSAERPKGSFSTLEIQRTEQGDSAMYLCASSFPLADGWTGELFFGEGSRLTVL.